This T cell receptor (beta chain) was retrieved from a study of identifying expanded T cells in peripheral blood. General study findings and limits: Differentially abundant clones: roughly 1.2 between replicates, 16.4 at roughly 15 days, under 25 at four. Clone count variance between roughly 2-week samples rose with total template count.

V gave up 2 bases and J gave up 2 bases, with 7 bases separating them. From germline, CDR1 is MGHRA and CDR2 YSYEKL. CDR3 length: 14 amino acids. Profiling relied on immunoSEQ multiplex PCR, and the TCRdb table lists in-frame clones only, not all of them. The repertoire consists of 95,000 to 100,000 clones, with roughly 85% occurring once and the leading ten covering about a sixth. During the collection period, no donor immune events like infections were recorded. Remarks on this clone: Its antigen is currently unknown.

The sequenced sample was blood. The chain combines TRBV4-1 with TRBJ1-3; D gene uncertain. The clonotype was recovered from a person aged 18-69 years in good health. The CDR3 sequence is CASSQRQTGNTIYF. The CDR3 DNA reads TGCGCCAGCAGCCAACGACAAACTGGAAACACCATATATTTT.